Presented here are 30 T cell receptor beta chains from one specimen sequenced in a study of T cells in Graves' hyperthyroidism and ophthalmopathy. TCR beta CDR3 regions were amplified from RNA transcripts. First-round RT-PCR of the TCR CDR3 relied on the HTBI primer set. TCRdb recomputed calls from the multiplex PCR reads with MiXCR, one row per CDR3 protein. The table shows about 510,000 distinct CDR3 sequences, with about 15% occurring only once. The sequenced sample was blood. These receptors were obtained from a woman aged 40 to 49 with Graves' hyperthyroidism.

This clonotype has more than one count but fewer than ten. The CDR3 loop reads CASSRSGTVNNQPQHF. The CDR3 bases are TGTGCCAGTAGTAGGTCCGGGACAGTGAACAATCAGCCCCAGCATTTT. The chain links TRBV19 to TRBJ1-5, with 7 bases matching TRBD1. V shed 4 bases, J shed 3 bases, and the junction held 9 bases outside the gene matches. This CDR3 contains 16 residues. The germline gives CDR1 LNHDA, CDR2 SQIVND (reference sequence).

V and J are TRBV6-1 and TRBJ2-7; no reliable D call. CDR1 is MNHNS, CDR2 SASEGT, per germline. CDR3 length: 12 residues. The germline V and J ends were trimmed by 2 bases and 9 bases, with 11 bases remaining between them. The CDR3 loop is CASSEPPSGQYF. The CDR3, as DNA: TGTGCCAGCAGTGAACCCCCTTCTGGGCAGTACTTC.

This rearrangement joins TRBV6-1 to TRBJ1-2; 9 positions agree with TRBD1. The CDR3 sequence is 13 residues long. V lost 6 bases and J lost 8; bases outside the gene matches: 7. Germline V gene data show CDR1 as MNHNS and CDR2 as SASEGT. CDR3 in DNA: TGTGCCAGCAGGCGGACAGGGGATAACGGCTACACCTTC. Residues: CASRRTGDNGYTF.

This clonotype occurred a few times. The chain employs TRBV4-1 and TRBJ2-2; 8 bases are shared with TRBD1. Germline-derived CDR1 and CDR2 are MGHRA and YSYEKL. The V and J ends lost 0 bases and 3 bases, in that order; junction bases with no gene match: 0. The CDR3 has 15 amino acids. In nucleotides, the CDR3 is TGCGCCAGCAGCCAAGAGGACAGGGACACCGGGGAGCTGTTTTTT. It yields the protein CASSQEDRDTGELFF.

The chain is built from TRBV20-1 and TRBJ2-7, with D maybe TRBD1 (5 bases). The CDR3 length is 14 residues. The V gene lost 4 bases and the J gene lost 3 bases, with 16 bases spanning the gap. CDR1 is DFQATT, CDR2 SNEGSKA, per germline (reference sequence). CDR3 bases: TGCAGTGCTACACTCTCCCACAGGCTCTACGAGCAGTACTTC. It yields the protein CSATLSHRLYEQYF.

This clonotype was seen a single time. The gene calls are TRBV6-6 and TRBJ2-1; TRBD2 might be the D (6 bases). CDR3 size: 16 residues. V was cut by 0 bases and J by 6 bases, with 15 bases left in between. From germline, CDR1 is MNHNY and CDR2 SVGAGI (reference sequence). The CDR3 sequence is CASSYSGGVNFNEQFF. In DNA, the CDR3 is TGTGCCAGCAGTTACTCCGGGGGAGTAAACTTCAATGAGCAGTTCTTC.

The rearrangement joins TRBV20-1 to TRBJ2-7; TRBD1 aligns across 8 bases. The CDR3 loop spans 14 amino acids. V shed 0 bases and J 3 bases; nucleotides not matched to a gene: 4. Germline CDR1 DFQATT, CDR2 SNEGSKA (reference sequence). The CDR3 DNA reads as TGCAGTGCTAGAGATCCGGACAGGGACTACGAGCAGTACTTC. It yields the protein CSARDPDRDYEQYF.

This clonotype was counted at least ten times. The chain joins TRBV10-1 to TRBJ2-7; the D call may be TRBD1 or TRBD2 (5 bases each). The germline V gene has CDR1 WNHNN and CDR2 SYGVQD (reference sequence). The CDR3 totals 14 residues. V lost 6 bases and J 2 bases, leaving 14 bases between the germline ends. The CDR3 region has the DNA TGCGCCAGCAGCGCCGGGACCGATGCCTACGAGCAGTACTTC. Translating it yields CASSAGTDAYEQYF.

In this sample, this clonotype turned up once. The chain carries TRBV7-9 and TRBJ2-7; the D call may be TRBD1 or TRBD2 (6 bases each). Trimming stripped 5 bases from V and 2 bases from J, with 13 bases between. Per the germline V gene, CDR1 is SEHNR and CDR2 is FQNEAQ (reference sequence). The CDR3 covers 14 residues. The CDR3 sequence is CASSLGGKTYEQYF. CDR3 DNA sequence: TGTGCCAGCAGCCTAGGGGGGAAGACCTACGAGCAGTACTTC.

This clonotype was seen many times. The gene calls are TRBV28 and TRBJ2-7, with 10 positions matching TRBD2. Unmatched junction bases numbered 13, after V lost 4 bases and J lost 7 bases. This CDR3 region has 16 residues. Germline CDR1 reads MDHEN; CDR2 reads SYDVKM. The chain's CDR3 is CASSSWTSGISSEQYF. The CDR3, as DNA: TGTGCCAGCAGTTCGTGGACTAGCGGAATCTCCTCGGAGCAGTACTTC.

Ten or more counts support this clonotype. The chain has TRBV10-3 and TRBJ2-5; D remains ambiguous. V shed 3 bases and J shed 2 bases, with 16 bases lying between them. Germline assignment: CDR1 ENHRY and CDR2 SYGVKD. CDR3 length: 16 residues. The CDR3 DNA sequence: TGTGCCATCAGTGAAGAAAACAAGGGTTGGCAAGAGACCCAGTACTTC. It codes for CAISEENKGWQETQYF.

About this clonotype: With a much larger clone just one base away, this may be a read error. The chain recombines TRBV5-1 with TRBJ1-6; tentatively, D is TRBD1 (6 bases). This CDR3 region has 20 residues. The germline CDR1 and CDR2 sequences are SGHRS and YFSETQ. Trimming pared 3 bases from V and 0 bases from J, leaving 22 bases between. The chain's CDR3 is CASSSRSRGLEFSYNSPLHF. The CDR3 DNA is TGCGCCAGCAGCTCCAGAAGCAGGGGTCTCGAATTCTCCTATAATTCACCCCTCCACTTT.

This clonotype was counted between two and nine times. This sequence joins TRBV29-1 and TRBJ1-4; D is perhaps TRBD1 (5 bases). The germline V gene encodes CDR1 SQVTM and CDR2 ANQGSEA. CDR3 size: 13 residues. V was cut by 7 bases and J by 7 bases, with 16 bases left in between. This CDR3 reads CSASGARAEKLFF. CDR3 nucleotides: TGCAGCGCTTCTGGGGCGAGGGCTGAAAAACTGTTTTTT.

V and J are TRBV6-2 or TRBV6-3 and TRBJ2-2, with 13 nucleotides matching TRBD2. Per germline, CDR1 MNHEY and CDR2 SVGEGT. The CDR3 covers 16 residues. With 7 bases clipped from V and 1 base from J, the junction kept 3 bases outside the gene matches. DNA for the CDR3: TGTGCCAGCACCCGGACTAGCGGGGGGAACACCGGGGAGCTGTTTTTT. This encodes CASTRTSGGNTGELFF.

There are many counts of this clonotype. The chain has TRBV3-1 and TRBJ2-1; TRBD2 matches at 15 bases. The CDR3 loop spans 16 amino acids. From germline, CDR1 is LGHDT and CDR2 YNNKEL (reference sequence). J was trimmed by 3 bases and V by 6 bases; bases with no gene match: 3. For the CDR3, the DNA is TGTGCCAGCAGTGGGACTAGCGGGAGGTTCTACAATGAGCAGTTCTTC. Protein: CASSGTSGRFYNEQFF.

This clonotype was seen ten or more times. V is TRBV12-3 or TRBV12-4 and J is TRBJ2-7; D uncertain. This CDR3 contains 12 residues. Trimming took 6 bases from V and 3 from J, leaving 9 bases between them. The CDR3, as DNA: TGTGCCAGCAGCCGTACGAGCTACGAGCAGTACTTC. Its protein is CASSRTSYEQYF.

This chain connects TRBV7-3 to TRBJ1-2; maybe TRBD1 (6 bases). Trimming removed 5 bases from V and 6 bases from J, with 13 bases in between. Germline V gives CDR1 SGHTA, CDR2 FQGTGA. This CDR3 spans 13 amino acids. The CDR3 DNA is TGTGCCAGCAGCATGAAACAGGGAAATGGCTACACCTTC. Translation: CASSMKQGNGYTF.

In its sample, this clonotype was seen a few times. The V gene is TRBV28, the J gene TRBJ1-3; perhaps TRBD1 as D (5 bases). The CDR3 length is 14 residues. Trimming shortened V by 3 bases and J by 7 bases, and 13 bases separated the two germline ends. CDR1 is MDHEN and CDR2 is SYDVKM in the germline V gene. DNA of the CDR3: TGTGCCAGCAGTTTGTACCAGCGGGGGAACACCATATATTTT. Translating gives CASSLYQRGNTIYF.

Many counts were recorded for this clonotype. This sequence joins TRBV20-1 and TRBJ2-3; TRBD2 matches 11 bases. Per the germline V gene, CDR1 is DFQATT and CDR2 is SNEGSKA (reference sequence). This CDR3 has 15 amino acids. V dropped 5 bases and J dropped 6; count of bases not matched to a gene: 10. The CDR3 nucleotides are TGCAGTGCTCCCACCCCGGGACTAGCGGCGGATACGCAGTATTTT. Protein product: CSAPTPGLAADTQYF.

The table lists this clonotype with many counts. The chain uses TRBV5-6 and TRBJ2-3; 11 bases are shared with TRBD2. The CDR3 extends over 15 amino acids. The V segment lost 4 bases and the J segment 6 bases; nucleotides outside the gene matches: 7. Germline loops: CDR1 SGHDT, CDR2 YYEEEE. CDR3 sequence reads: CASSLRLAGTDTQYF. The CDR3 nucleotides read TGTGCCAGCAGCCTCCGACTAGCGGGAACCGATACGCAGTATTTT.

There are a few counts of this clonotype. At one of its ends the junction is not consistent with the germline gene, which may arise from a read error. The rearrangement joins TRBV6-2 or TRBV6-3 to TRBJ1-1, with D possibly being TRBD1 (5 bases). Looked up from germline, CDR1 is MNHEY and CDR2 is SVGEGT. The CDR3 loop spans 12 amino acids. CDR3 coding DNA: TGTGCCTGCAGCCTGGGAGGGGAGGAAGCTTTCTTT. It translates to CACSLGGEEAFF.

This clonotype was detected many times. The rearrangement uses TRBV28 and TRBJ2-7; D unclear. V lost 6 bases and J lost 7, with 19 bases in between. The CDR3 loop spans 14 amino acids. Germline CDR1 MDHEN, CDR2 SYDVKM. CDR3 amino acids: CASSPLLLTLEQYF. The DNA of the CDR3 is TGTGCCAGCAGCCCTCTCCTCCTTACGTTGGAGCAGTACTTC.

This sequence joins TRBV20-1 and TRBJ1-2; D may be TRBD1 (6 bases). This CDR3 comprises 14 residues. Per the germline V gene, CDR1 is DFQATT and CDR2 is SNEGSKA (reference sequence). Trimming left V 0 bases short and J 4 bases short, with 12 bases between. The CDR3 nucleotides are TGCAGTGCTAGAGATCTACAGGGTATCTATGGCTACACCTTC. Amino acid sequence: CSARDLQGIYGYTF.

This clonotype was detected many times. The chain uses TRBV27 and TRBJ2-1, with TRBD1 identical over 7 bases. With 4 bases clipped from V and 4 bases from J, the junction kept 4 bases outside the gene matches. Germline V gene lookup returns CDR1 MNHEY and CDR2 SMNVEV (reference sequence). This CDR3 has 14 residues. In DNA, the CDR3 is TGTGCCAGCAGTTCCGGGACAGAATACAATGAGCAGTTCTTC. Translation: CASSSGTEYNEQFF.

This clonotype was recorded a few times. J is TRBJ1-5 and V is TRBV19; D not certain. V lost 3 bases, J lost 2 bases, and 11 bases lay in between. CDR3 length: 15 amino acids. CDR1 is LNHDA, CDR2 SQIVND, per germline (reference sequence). The CDR3 loop reads CASSIRESGNQPQHF. CDR3 bases: TGTGCCAGTAGTATTCGGGAATCAGGCAATCAGCCCCAGCATTTT.

The J gene is TRBJ2-7, the V gene TRBV20-1, with TRBD2 matching 10 bases. CDR3 size: 15 residues. Germline CDR1 is DFQATT and CDR2 is SNEGSKA (reference sequence). V dropped 0 bases and J dropped 5; count of bases not matched to a gene: 7. Here the CDR3 reads CSARDPPSGSDEQYF. CDR3 DNA sequence: TGCAGTGCTAGAGATCCGCCTAGCGGGAGCGACGAGCAGTACTTC.

This clonotype was detected many times. The chain combines TRBV7-2 with TRBJ2-1, with a possible D match to TRBD2 (5 bases). CDR1 is SGHTA, CDR2 FQGNSA, per germline. The CDR3 spans 13 residues. The V and J ends lost 0 bases and 9 bases respectively, with 9 bases between them. The CDR3 is CASSLAVGIEQFF. In DNA form, the CDR3 reads TGTGCCAGCAGCTTAGCCGTCGGGATTGAGCAGTTCTTC.

At least ten counts were recorded for this clonotype. This chain joins TRBV7-8 and TRBJ2-3, with D unclear. The V gene's germline CDR1 is SGHVS and CDR2 FQNEAQ. The length of the CDR3 is 16 residues. Trimming removed 5 bases from V and 0 bases from J, with 15 bases in between. Here the CDR3 reads CASSPTLGLSTDTQYF. CDR3 nucleotides: TGTGCCAGCAGCCCTACCCTAGGGCTGAGCACAGATACGCAGTATTTT.

This clonotype came up a few times. The rearrangement uses TRBV11-3 and TRBJ2-1; tentatively, D is TRBD2 (6 bases). The CDR3 has 15 amino acids. The germline V gene has CDR1 SGHNT and CDR2 YENEEA. Trimming took off 2 bases at V and 2 bases at J, with 10 bases between the two ends. The CDR3 sequence is CASSLPWGAYNEQFF. The CDR3 nucleotides are TGTGCCAGCAGCTTACCATGGGGGGCCTACAATGAGCAGTTCTTC.

The chain has TRBV27 and TRBJ1-2; maybe TRBD1 (6 bases). Trimming pared 5 bases from V and 4 bases from J, leaving 17 bases between. The CDR3 is 15 residues long. Germline lookup yields CDR1 MNHEY and CDR2 SMNVEV (reference sequence). The CDR3 loop is CASSPATDSLYGYTF. CDR3 DNA sequence: TGTGCCAGCAGTCCCGCGACGGACAGCCTCTATGGCTACACCTTC.